A selection of T cell receptor beta chains follows, all from one sample in a study of T cell changes during pregnancy in multiple sclerosis. The data were produced by immunoSEQ multiplex PCR, yet TCRdb's version contains in-frame clones alone and is incomplete. The data contain 36,000 or so clones, over 80% of them seen just once; the ten biggest clones take up less than 1.5%. Sequenced: PBMCs (not recorded whether the cells were cultured). The source is a female donor with multiple sclerosis, enrolled in a pregnancy study. Each CDR3 is given without its conserved first and last residue. Each record gives: CDR3 length, J gene, V gene, CDR3 protein.

>12|TRBJ1-1|TRBV6-5
ASSLGQGFAEAF
>16|TRBJ2-1|TRBV5-1
ASRIGTGGTSLYNEQF
>13|TRBJ2-1|TRBV19
ASNGGDLARNEQF
>14|TRBJ1-2|TRBV9
ASSLYRGGANYGYT
>12|TRBJ2-7|TRBV10-1
ATGEGLAGGEQY
>14|TRBJ2-3|TRBV28
ASSLVGAWATDTQY
>14|TRBJ2-3|TRBV7-9
ASSTQREGLADTQY
>9|TRBJ2-7|TRBV6-5
ASSYGGEQY
>13|TRBJ2-7|TRBV11-2
ASSFVTGLASEQY
>14|TRBJ1-1|TRBV11-2
ASSLDWREVVTEAF
>15|TRBJ2-7|TRBV28
ASRKQRQGEIPYEQY
>13|TRBJ2-5|TRBV6-5
ASRGSGAGQETQY
>14|TRBJ1-2|TRBV7-2
ASSFYRQGGVNGYT
>12|TRBJ2-1|TRBV5-1
ASSPQGVVNEQF
>11|TRBJ2-5|TRBV29-1
RLLRDSQETQY
>12|TRBJ2-1|TRBV29-1
SVDGQGVYNEQF
>12|TRBJ2-7|TRBV30
ASFGGPSSYEQY
>13|TRBJ2-5|TRBV30
AWNAGVWGVETQY